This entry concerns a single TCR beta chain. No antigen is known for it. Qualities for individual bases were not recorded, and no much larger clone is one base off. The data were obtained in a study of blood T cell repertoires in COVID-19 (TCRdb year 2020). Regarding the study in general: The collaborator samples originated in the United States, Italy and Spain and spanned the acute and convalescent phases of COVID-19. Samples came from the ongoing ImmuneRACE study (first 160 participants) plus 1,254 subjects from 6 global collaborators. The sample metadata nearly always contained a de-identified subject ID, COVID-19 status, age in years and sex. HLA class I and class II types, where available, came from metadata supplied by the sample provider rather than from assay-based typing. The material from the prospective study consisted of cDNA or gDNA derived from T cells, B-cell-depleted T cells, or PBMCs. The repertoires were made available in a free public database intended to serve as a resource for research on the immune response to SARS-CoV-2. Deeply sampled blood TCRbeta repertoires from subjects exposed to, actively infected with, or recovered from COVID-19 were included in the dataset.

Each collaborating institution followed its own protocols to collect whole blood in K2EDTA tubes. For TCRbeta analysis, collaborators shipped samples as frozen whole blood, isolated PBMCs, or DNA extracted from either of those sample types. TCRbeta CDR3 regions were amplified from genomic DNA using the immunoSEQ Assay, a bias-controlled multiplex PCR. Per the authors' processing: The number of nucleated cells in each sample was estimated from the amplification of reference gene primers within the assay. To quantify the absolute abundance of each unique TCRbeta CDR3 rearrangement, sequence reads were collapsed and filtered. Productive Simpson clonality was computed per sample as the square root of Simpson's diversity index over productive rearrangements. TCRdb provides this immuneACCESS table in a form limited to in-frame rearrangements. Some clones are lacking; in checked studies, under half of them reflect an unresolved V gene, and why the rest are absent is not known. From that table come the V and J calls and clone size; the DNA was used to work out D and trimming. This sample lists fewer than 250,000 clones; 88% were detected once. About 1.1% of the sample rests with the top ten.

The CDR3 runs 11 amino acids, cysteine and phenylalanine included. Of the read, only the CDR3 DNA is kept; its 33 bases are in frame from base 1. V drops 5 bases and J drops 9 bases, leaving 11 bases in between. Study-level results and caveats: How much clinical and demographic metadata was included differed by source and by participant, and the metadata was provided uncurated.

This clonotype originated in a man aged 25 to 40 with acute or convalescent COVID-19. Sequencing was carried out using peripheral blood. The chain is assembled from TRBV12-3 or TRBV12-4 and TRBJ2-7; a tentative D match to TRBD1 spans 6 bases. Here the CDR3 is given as CASSLRTVQYF. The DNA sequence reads TGTGCCAGCAGTCTACGGACAGTGCAGTACTTC.